The 27 T cell receptor beta chains below all came from one sample that was sequenced in a study of CD8 T cells in Susac syndrome. Reverse transcription used roughly 0.45 to 1 ug RNA and random hexamers. One entry per CDR3 protein, called by TCRdb with MiXCR from the immunoSEQ multiplex PCR reads. The top ten hold approximately 0.094% of the sample, which has some 190,000 distinct CDR3 sequences, 85% to 95% seen once. The source material was CD4+ T cells from PBMCs. These receptors originate from a human donor in good health.

This clonotype was detected only once. The chain uses TRBV20-1 and TRBJ1-2, with D uncertain. The V end was cut by 0 bases, the J end by 4 bases, with 9 bases between. Germline CDR1 DFQATT, CDR2 SNEGSKA (reference sequence). The CDR3 length is 13 residues. CDR3 residues: CSARDPASYGYTF. The CDR3 coding sequence is TGCAGTGCTAGAGATCCAGCAAGCTATGGCTACACCTTC.

The chain recombines TRBV7-7 with TRBJ2-7; TRBD2 matches at 10 bases. Per the germline V gene, CDR1 is SSHAT and CDR2 is FNYEAQ (reference sequence). The CDR3 is 14 amino acids. After removal of 4 bases from V and 5 bases from J, the junction contained 5 bases not matched to a gene. CDR3 loop: CASSSASGGNEQYF. The CDR3 nucleotides read TGTGCCAGCAGCTCGGCTAGCGGGGGCAACGAGCAGTACTTC. Complete variable domain (other parts from reference TRBV7-7 and TRBJ2-7): GAGVSQSPRYKVTKRGQDVTLRCDPISSHATLYWYQQALGQGPEFLTYFNYEAQPDKSGLPSDRFSAERPEGSISTLTIQRTEQRDSAMYRCASSSASGGNEQYFGPGTRLTVT.

The V gene is TRBV7-9, the J gene TRBJ1-6; D is possibly TRBD1 (5 bases). Germline V gives CDR1 SEHNR, CDR2 FQNEAQ (reference sequence). V gave up 2 bases and J gave up 8 bases, with 7 bases separating them. This CDR3 region has 13 residues. CDR3 coding DNA: TGTGCCAGCAGCTTACTGGGGGATTCACCCCTCCACTTT. Protein: CASSLLGDSPLHF.

V usage is TRBV5-8 and J usage is TRBJ1-6; D gene ambiguous. Trimming removed 0 bases at V and 10 bases at J, with 8 bases between. This CDR3 comprises 13 residues. CDR1 and CDR2 from the germline V gene are SGHTS and YDEGEE. The CDR3 DNA reads TGTGCCAGCAGCTTGGGCTTGGGATCACCCCTCCACTTT. It encodes CASSLGLGSPLHF. The full variable domain, in which reference TRBV5-8 and TRBJ1-6 provide the parts outside the CDR3, is EAGVTQSPTHLIKTRGQQATLRCSPISGHTSVYWYQQALGLGLQFLLWYDEGEERNRGNFPPRFSGRQFPNYSSELNVNALELEDSALYLCASSLGLGSPLHFGNGTRLTVT.

The chain combines TRBV25-1 with TRBJ1-2; D is perhaps TRBD1 (5 bases). V was shortened by 5 bases and J by 7 bases, with 14 bases between the two germline ends. This CDR3 has 13 amino acids. CDR1 is MGHDK, CDR2 SYGVNS, per germline. CDR3 region: CASSKRQGGGYTF. The DNA of the CDR3 is TGTGCCAGCAGTAAGCGGCAGGGAGGTGGCTACACCTTC.

This chain connects TRBV29-1 to TRBJ1-2, with D hard to call. This CDR3 region has 12 residues. Germline V gene data show CDR1 as SQVTM and CDR2 as ANQGSEA. With 0 bases removed from V and 4 bases from J, the gap between germline ends came to 6 bases. CDR3 nucleotide sequence: TGCAGCGTTGAAGATGCCGGCTATGGCTACACCTTC. Translated: CSVEDAGYGYTF.

CDR3 residues: CASDDREGEKLFF. In nucleotides, the CDR3 is TGTGCCAGTGACGACAGGGAGGGAGAAAAACTGTTTTTT. The J gene is TRBJ1-4, the V gene TRBV19, with TRBD1 matching over 7 bases. Germline V gene lookup returns CDR1 LNHDA and CDR2 SQIVND (reference sequence). This CDR3 has 13 amino acids. The ends lost 8 bases at V and 8 bases at J; junction bases unmatched: 8.

The chain carries TRBV19 and TRBJ2-7, with D unresolved. Germline V gene lookup returns CDR1 LNHDA and CDR2 SQIVND (reference sequence). The V gene lost 5 bases and the J gene lost 2 bases, with 10 bases spanning the gap. The CDR3 is 13 residues long. Written as DNA, the CDR3 is TGTGCCAGTAGTCAAGGCAGTGCCTACGAGCAGTACTTC. It is translated as CASSQGSAYEQYF.

V is TRBV20-1 and J is TRBJ1-1; D is uncertain. The V and J ends lost 1 base and 0 bases respectively, with 6 bases between them. There are 13 residues in the CDR3. Germline assignment: CDR1 DFQATT and CDR2 SNEGSKA (reference sequence). CDR3 coding DNA: TGCAGTGCTAGAGCTATATTGAACACTGAAGCTTTCTTT. Amino acid sequence: CSARAILNTEAFF.

Notes on this clonotype: An end of the junction differs from the germline gene, which may be a read error. The J gene is TRBJ1-2, the V gene TRBV30; D call uncertain. Germline-derived CDR1 and CDR2 are GTSNPN and SVGIG (reference sequence). The CDR3 consists of 12 residues. CDR3 nucleotide sequence: TGTGCCTGGACCCTACCCCAGGTCCGGTACAACTTC. Its protein is CAWTLPQVRYNF.

This chain connects TRBV5-1 to TRBJ1-2, with D hard to call. V lost 4 bases and J 2 bases, leaving 15 bases between the germline ends. The CDR3 runs 15 residues. Germline CDR1 and CDR2: SGHRS and YFSETQ. The CDR3 is CASSLRGSANYGYTF. The CDR3 nucleotides read TGCGCCAGCAGCCTGAGAGGGAGTGCCAACTATGGCTACACCTTC.

A note on this clonotype: At one end the junction does not follow the germline gene, possibly because of a read error. The chain combines TRBV3-1 with TRBJ1-2; 8 bases line up with TRBD1. CDR1 is LGHDT and CDR2 is YNNKEL in the germline V gene (reference sequence). The CDR3 is made up of 14 amino acids. As DNA, the CDR3 is TGTGCCAGCACCCAACAGGGACAGGTCTATGGCTACACCTTC. Protein product: CASTQQGQVYGYTF.

The chain is built from TRBV18 and TRBJ2-7; D not resolved. Trimming removed 0 bases at V and 9 bases at J, with 15 bases between. The CDR3 runs 14 residues. Germline V gene lookup returns CDR1 KGHSH and CDR2 LQKENI. Here the CDR3 DNA reads TGTGCCAGCTCACCACCACCGGCGCCTCGAAGGCAGTACTTC. As protein: CASSPPPAPRRQYF.

The chain joins TRBV29-1 to TRBJ2-5; D may be TRBD2 (7 bases). The germline V gene has CDR1 SQVTM and CDR2 ANQGSEA. CDR3 length: 11 amino acids. Trimming shortened V by 4 bases and J by 7 bases, and 10 bases separated the two germline ends. DNA of the CDR3: TGCAGCGTTGGGGGGGGCGGGACCCAGTACTTC. It encodes CSVGGGGTQYF. The variable domain in full, with the rest retrieved from reference TRBV29-1 and TRBJ2-5, is SAVISQKPSRDICQRGTSLTIQCQVDSQVTMMFWYRQQPGQSLTLIATANQGSEATYESGFVIDKFPISRPNLTFSTLTVSNMSPEDSSIYLCSVGGGGTQYFGPGTRLLVL.

This chain uses TRBV3-1 with TRBJ1-1; no firm D call. V gave up 4 bases and J gave up 4 bases, with 10 bases separating them. The CDR3 is 13 residues long. From germline, CDR1 is LGHDT and CDR2 YNNKEL (reference sequence). The CDR3 nucleotides are TGTGCCAGCAGCCCCTACTGGACCACTGAAGCTTTCTTT. As protein: CASSPYWTTEAFF.

The rearrangement links TRBV5-4 to TRBJ1-1; 8 bases align to TRBD1. This CDR3 has 14 amino acids. Germline assignment: CDR1 SGHNT and CDR2 YYREEE (reference sequence). Losses at the gene ends were 4 bases for V and 1 base for J; bases not matched to a gene: 3. CDR3 sequence reads: CASSLDRANTEAFF. The CDR3 nucleotides read TGTGCCAGCAGCCTGGACAGGGCGAACACTGAAGCTTTCTTT. Supplemented by reference TRBV5-4 and TRBJ1-1, the full variable domain reads ETGVTQSPTHLIKTRGQQVTLRCSSQSGHNTVSWYQQALGQGPQFIFQYYREEENGRGNFPPRFSGLQFPNYSSELNVNALELDDSALYLCASSLDRANTEAFFGQGTRLTVV.

This chain connects TRBV30 to TRBJ2-7, with D unclear. Per germline, CDR1 GTSNPN and CDR2 SVGIG (reference sequence). The CDR3 is made up of 12 amino acids. The V and J ends lost 0 bases and 3 bases respectively, with 6 bases between them. CDR3 coding DNA: TGTGCCTGGAGTGTTGTGGGCTACGAGCAGTACGTC. Translation gives CAWSVVGYEQYV.

The chain carries TRBV20-1 and TRBJ1-5; 7 bases agree with TRBD1. Unmatched junction bases numbered 6, after V lost 4 bases and J lost 3 bases. Looked up from germline, CDR1 is DFQATT and CDR2 is SNEGSKA (reference sequence). The length of the CDR3 is 14 residues. The CDR3 region has the DNA TGCAGTGCTAAAGGGGGACAGCTCAATCAGCCCCAGCATTTT. Translated, it gives CSAKGGQLNQPQHF.

The V call is TRBV20-1, the J call TRBJ2-7; D may be TRBD2 (6 bases). Germline CDR1 and CDR2: DFQATT and SNEGSKA (reference sequence). The CDR3 covers 16 residues. Trimming left V 0 bases short and J 2 bases short, with 17 bases between. CDR3 coding DNA: TGCAGTGCTAGAGATTACGCCGGGAGCCCTACCTACGAGCAGTACTTC. Its protein product is CSARDYAGSPTYEQYF.

This rearrangement joins TRBV27 to TRBJ2-5; the D is unclear. V shed 2 bases and J shed 3 bases, with 7 bases lying between them. Germline V CDR1 and CDR2: MNHEY, SMNVEV (reference sequence). CDR3 length: 13 residues. This CDR3 reads CASSLQAEETQYF. CDR3 nucleotides: TGTGCCAGCAGTTTACAGGCCGAAGAGACCCAGTACTTC.

This rearrangement joins TRBV5-1 to TRBJ2-5; possibly TRBD1 for D (7 bases). Germline CDR1 reads SGHRS; CDR2 reads YFSETQ. The CDR3 has 15 amino acids. Trimming cost V 4 bases and J 5 bases, with 18 bases left between them. The CDR3 nucleotides read TGCGCCAGCAGCCTAACGGCGCCAGGGGGGGAGACCCAGTACTTC. It encodes CASSLTAPGGETQYF.

The chain couples TRBV2 to TRBJ1-4, with TRBD1 as a possible D gene (5 bases). The CDR3 is 13 residues long. Trimming removed 5 bases from V and 5 bases from J, with 9 bases in between. Germline V gene sequence: CDR1 SNHLY, CDR2 FYNNEI. The CDR3 DNA follows: TGTGCCAGCAGTCGGGGGAGGAATGAAAAACTGTTTTTT. Translated, it gives CASSRGRNEKLFF.

The gene calls are TRBV15 and TRBJ2-2, with no clear D. The CDR3 contains 14 residues. Germline V CDR1 and CDR2: LNHNV, YYDKDF (reference sequence). V was trimmed by 0 bases and J by 6 bases, leaving 8 bases between them. In DNA, the CDR3 is TGTGCCACCAGCAGAGAAGCCGGAGCCGGGGAGCTGTTTTTT. Translating it yields CATSREAGAGELFF. The variable domain in full, completed from reference TRBV15 and TRBJ2-2, reads DAMVIQNPRYQVTQFGKPVTLSCSQTLNHNVMYWYQQKSSQAPKLLFHYYDKDFNNEADTPDNFQSRRPNTSFCFLDIRSPGLGDTAMYLCATSREAGAGELFFGEGSRLTVL.

V gene TRBV29-1 combines with J gene TRBJ2-1, with D unresolved. Trimming took off 7 bases at V and 4 bases at J, with 5 bases between the two ends. The germline CDR1 and CDR2 sequences are SQVTM and ANQGSEA. The CDR3 length is 10 residues. This CDR3 reads CSGGYNEQFF. CDR3 sequence (DNA): TGCAGCGGGGGTTACAATGAGCAGTTCTTC.

The V call is TRBV29-1, the J call TRBJ1-2; a possible D gene is TRBD1 (5 bases). Germline V gene lookup returns CDR1 SQVTM and CDR2 ANQGSEA. The V and J ends lost 6 bases and 4 bases respectively, with 15 bases between them. This CDR3 spans 13 amino acids. CDR3 in DNA: TGCAGCGTCAAAGCCACGGGGGGCTATGGCTACACCTTC. Protein product: CSVKATGGYGYTF.

This chain connects TRBV29-1 to TRBJ1-1, with 7 bases identical to TRBD1. CDR1 is SQVTM, CDR2 ANQGSEA, per germline. The CDR3 totals 12 residues. Trimming at V came to 8 bases and at J to 10 bases, leaving 13 bases not matched to a gene. CDR3 loop: CSYNRGPFRAFF. In DNA, the CDR3 is TGCAGCTATAACAGGGGACCATTTAGAGCTTTCTTT. Variable domain in full (rest from reference TRBV29-1 and TRBJ1-1): SAVISQKPSRDICQRGTSLTIQCQVDSQVTMMFWYRQQPGQSLTLIATANQGSEATYESGFVIDKFPISRPNLTFSTLTVSNMSPEDSSIYLCSYNRGPFRAFFGQGTRLTVV.

The chain has TRBV7-9 and TRBJ2-7, with 7 nucleotides matching TRBD2. Germline V gives CDR1 SEHNR, CDR2 FQNEAQ (reference sequence). The CDR3 has 13 residues. The ends lost 0 bases at V and 6 bases at J; junction bases unmatched: 2. The DNA for the CDR3 is TGTGCCAGCAGCTTAGCGGGAGGGCTCGAGCAGTACGTC. Translation: CASSLAGGLEQYV.